This T cell receptor (beta chain) was documented in a study of cytomegalovirus exposure and HLA in healthy donors. About the study: The early release's HLA-typed donors yielded tens of millions of unique TCRs. Overall study results and limits: As a later analysis showed, a missense DCLRE1C variant was linked to trimming of TCR beta V- and J-genes. For presence/absence analyses, sequencing depth was assumed to be roughly uniform across donors.

Primers: 60 Vbeta forward and 13 Jbeta reverse. Assay used: immunoSEQ multiplex PCR; TCRdb lists only in-frame clones, some missing. The sample lists fewer than 250,000 clones, approximately 78% occurring once. Comment on this clone: What it binds is unknown.

V was trimmed by 4 bases and J by 4 bases, leaving 14 bases between them. The CDR3 runs 15 residues. From germline, CDR1 is SGHTA and CDR2 FQGTGA. The receptor was derived from a man younger than 40 in good health and CMV-seronegative. The source material was PBMCs. V and J are TRBV7-3 and TRBJ1-3; D is perhaps TRBD1 (5 bases). The DNA for the CDR3 is TGTGCCAGCAGCTCGGCGGGGGGGATCGGAAACACCATATATTTT. Translation: CASSSAGGIGNTIYF.